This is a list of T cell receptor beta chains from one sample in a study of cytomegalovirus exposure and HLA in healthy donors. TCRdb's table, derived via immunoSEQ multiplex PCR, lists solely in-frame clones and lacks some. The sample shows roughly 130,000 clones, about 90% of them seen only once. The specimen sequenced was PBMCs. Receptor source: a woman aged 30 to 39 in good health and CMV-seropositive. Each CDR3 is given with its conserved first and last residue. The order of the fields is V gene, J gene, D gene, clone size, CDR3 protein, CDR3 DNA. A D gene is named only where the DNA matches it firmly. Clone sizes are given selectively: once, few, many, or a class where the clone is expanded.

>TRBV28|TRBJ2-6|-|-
CASALASGANVLTF
TGTGCCAGCGCCCTCGCGTCTGGGGCCAACGTCCTGACTTTC
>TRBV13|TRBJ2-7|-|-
CASSPHRWAYYEQYF
TGTGCCAGCAGCCCACATCGGTGGGCCTACTACGAGCAGTACTTC
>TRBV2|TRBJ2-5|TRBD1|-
CASRGQGDGTQYF
TGTGCCAGCAGGGGACAGGGGGACGGGACCCAGTACTTC
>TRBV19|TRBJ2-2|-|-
CASSITGSRTGELFF
TGTGCCAGTAGTATTACGGGATCGCGCACCGGGGAGCTGTTTTTT
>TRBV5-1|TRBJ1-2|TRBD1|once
CASSSTGRFLRGYGYTF
TGCGCCAGCAGCTCGACAGGGAGGTTCCTTCGTGGGTATGGCTACACCTTC
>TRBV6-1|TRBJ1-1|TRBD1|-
CASSGGQGAHTEAFF
TGTGCCAGCAGTGGGGGACAGGGGGCGCACACTGAAGCTTTCTTT
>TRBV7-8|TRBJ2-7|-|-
CASTEGGGFSYEQYF
TGTGCCAGCACCGAGGGAGGGGGGTTCTCCTACGAGCAGTACTTC
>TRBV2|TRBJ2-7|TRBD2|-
CASRNRLAGRSYEQYF
TGTGCCAGCAGGAACAGACTAGCGGGACGGTCCTACGAGCAGTACTTC
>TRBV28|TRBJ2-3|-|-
CASRVGTHRTDTQYF
TGTGCCAGCAGGGTCGGGACTCATCGCACAGATACGCAGTATTTT
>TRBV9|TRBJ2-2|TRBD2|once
CASSLRVGGPPTGELFF
TGTGCCAGCAGCCTAAGAGTGGGAGGGCCCCCCACCGGGGAGCTGTTTTTT
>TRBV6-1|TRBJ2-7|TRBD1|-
CASKRDSPDPYEQYF
TGTGCCAGCAAGAGGGACAGCCCAGATCCCTACGAGCAGTACTTC
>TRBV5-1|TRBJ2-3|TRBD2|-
CASSSTAGGFQDTQYF
TGCGCCAGCAGCTCCACTGCGGGAGGCTTTCAAGATACGCAGTATTTT
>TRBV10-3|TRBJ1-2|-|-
CAISESMGQNYGYTF
TGTGCCATCAGTGAGTCGATGGGGCAGAACTATGGCTACACCTTC
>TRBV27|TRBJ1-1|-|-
CASSTPQGNTEAFF
TGTGCCAGCAGTACGCCCCAGGGGAACACTGAAGCTTTCTTT
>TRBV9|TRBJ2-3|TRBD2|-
CASSHSSGRAWDTQYF
TGTGCCAGCAGCCACTCCAGCGGGAGGGCCTGGGATACGCAGTATTTT
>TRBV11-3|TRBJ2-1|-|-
CASSQGVRNEQFF
TGTGCCAGCAGCCAAGGGGTGCGGAATGAGCAGTTCTTC
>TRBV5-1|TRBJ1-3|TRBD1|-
CASSGRTGGGNTIYF
TGCGCCAGCAGCGGGAGGACAGGGGGAGGAAACACCATATATTTT
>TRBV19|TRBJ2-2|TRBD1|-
CASSIGRGRFSGELFF
TGTGCCAGTAGTATCGGTAGGGGGCGCTTCTCCGGGGAGCTGTTTTTT
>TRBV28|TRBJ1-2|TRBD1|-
CASSRGGTGALGYTF
TGTGCCAGCAGCCGAGGGGGGACAGGGGCGTTGGGCTACACCTTC
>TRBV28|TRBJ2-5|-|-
CASSLITGETQYF
TGTGCCAGCAGTTTGATTACAGGGGAGACCCAGTACTTC
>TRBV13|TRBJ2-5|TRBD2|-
CASSPGLAGETQYF
TGTGCCAGCAGCCCGGGACTAGCGGGAGAGACCCAGTACTTC
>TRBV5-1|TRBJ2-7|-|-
CASSLDLAGEQYF
TGCGCCAGCAGCTTGGATCTAGCTGGGGAGCAGTACTTC
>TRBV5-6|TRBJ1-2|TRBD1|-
CASSPLGTGRGYTF
TGTGCCAGCAGCCCCCTCGGGACAGGGCGCGGCTACACCTTC
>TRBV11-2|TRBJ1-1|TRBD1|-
CASSGQGRTEAFF
TGTGCCAGCAGCGGACAGGGTAGGACTGAAGCTTTCTTT
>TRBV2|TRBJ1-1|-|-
CASSEAAGVMNTEAFF
TGTGCCAGCAGTGAAGCGGCAGGGGTGATGAACACTGAAGCTTTCTTT
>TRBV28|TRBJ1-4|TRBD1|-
CASSPLDREDEKLFF
TGTGCCAGCAGTCCCCTGGACAGGGAGGATGAAAAACTGTTTTTT
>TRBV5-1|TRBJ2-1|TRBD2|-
CASSLGLAGKGNEQFF
TGCGCCAGCAGCCTGGGACTAGCGGGGAAGGGGAATGAGCAGTTCTTC
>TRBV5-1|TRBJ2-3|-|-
CASSLGGGASTDTQYF
TGCGCCAGCAGCTTGGGAGGCGGGGCTAGCACAGATACGCAGTATTTT
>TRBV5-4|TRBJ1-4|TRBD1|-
CASSKDRENEKLFF
TGTGCCAGCAGCAAGGACAGGGAGAATGAAAAACTGTTTTTT
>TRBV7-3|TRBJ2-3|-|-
CASSLMGSSTDTQYF
TGTGCCAGCAGCTTAATGGGGAGCAGCACAGATACGCAGTATTTT
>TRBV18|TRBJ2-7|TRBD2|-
CASSQRTSGVDEQYF
TGTGCCAGCTCACAACGGACTAGCGGGGTCGACGAGCAGTACTTC
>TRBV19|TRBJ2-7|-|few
CASSPIPGHSYEQYF
TGTGCCAGTAGCCCGATCCCGGGACACTCCTACGAGCAGTACTTC
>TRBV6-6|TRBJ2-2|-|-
CASSYVGSNTGELFF
TGTGCCAGCAGTTACGTTGGGAGTAACACCGGGGAGCTGTTTTTT
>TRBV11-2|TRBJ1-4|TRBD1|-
CASSYSRTGRTNNEKLFF
TGTGCCAGCAGCTACTCCAGGACAGGGCGTACCAATAATGAAAAACTGTTTTTT
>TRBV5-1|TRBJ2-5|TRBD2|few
CASSSGTSEQETQYF
TGCGCCAGCAGCTCCGGGACTAGCGAACAAGAGACCCAGTACTTC
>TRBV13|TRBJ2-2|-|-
CASSLGGHSNTGELFF
TGTGCCAGCAGCTTAGGGGGACATTCGAACACCGGGGAGCTGTTTTTT
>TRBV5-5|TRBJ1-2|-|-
CASSLATNYGYTF
TGTGCCAGCAGCTTGGCAACTAACTATGGCTACACCTTC
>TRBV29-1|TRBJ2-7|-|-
CSVAWGHSYEQYF
TGCAGCGTTGCTTGGGGGCACTCCTACGAGCAGTACTTC
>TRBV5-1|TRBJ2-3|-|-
CASSSIAGTDTQYF
TGCGCCAGCAGCTCGATAGCTGGCACAGATACGCAGTATTTT
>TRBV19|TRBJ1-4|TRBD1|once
CASSTGQGYEKLFF
TGTGCCAGTAGTACGGGACAGGGATATGAAAAACTGTTTTTT
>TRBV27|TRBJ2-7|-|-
CASRTRASYEQYF
TGTGCCAGCCGGACAAGGGCCTCCTACGAGCAGTACTTC
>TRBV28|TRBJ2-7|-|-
CASSTTGEGHYEQYF
TGTGCCAGCAGTACGACAGGGGAGGGGCACTACGAGCAGTACTTC
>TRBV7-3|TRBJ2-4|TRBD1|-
CASSLPGGIQYF
TGTGCCAGCAGCTTACCAGGGGGCATTCAGTACTTC
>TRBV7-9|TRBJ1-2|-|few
CASSPGRGYSYGYTF
TGTGCCAGCAGCCCCGGCAGGGGATACAGCTATGGCTACACCTTC
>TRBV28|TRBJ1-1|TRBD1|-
CASSPGQGPGTEAFF
TGTGCCAGCAGTCCCGGACAGGGTCCGGGGACTGAAGCTTTCTTT
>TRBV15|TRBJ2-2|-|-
CATSIRGGTGELFF
TGTGCCACCAGCATCCGAGGTGGAACCGGGGAGCTGTTTTTT
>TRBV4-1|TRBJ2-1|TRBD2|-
CASSQLSRGGEQFF
TGCGCCAGCAGCCAACTTTCGCGGGGGGGAGAGCAGTTCTTC
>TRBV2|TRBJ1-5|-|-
CASSLQGNQPQHF
TGTGCCAGCAGTTTACAGGGTAATCAGCCCCAGCATTTT
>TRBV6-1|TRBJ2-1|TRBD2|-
CASSTSGGHNEQFF
TGTGCCAGCAGCACTAGCGGGGGTCACAATGAGCAGTTCTTC
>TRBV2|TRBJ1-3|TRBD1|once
CASSVPDRARDTIYF
TGTGCCAGCAGTGTCCCAGACAGGGCCAGGGACACCATATATTTT
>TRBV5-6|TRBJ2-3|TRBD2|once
CASSGGTSYSDTQYF
TGTGCCAGCAGCGGTGGGACTAGCTACTCAGATACGCAGTATTTT
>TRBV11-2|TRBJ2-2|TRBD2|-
CASSLAGWRGETGELFF
TGTGCCAGCAGCTTAGCGGGGTGGCGGGGGGAAACCGGGGAGCTGTTTTTT
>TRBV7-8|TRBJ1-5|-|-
CASSLGPRGDGNQPQHF
TGTGCCAGCAGCTTAGGCCCACGGGGAGATGGCAATCAGCCCCAGCATTTT
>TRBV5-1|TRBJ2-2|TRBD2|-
CASSPLGLAGGAGELFF
TGCGCCAGCAGCCCCCTGGGACTAGCGGGAGGGGCCGGGGAGCTGTTTTTT
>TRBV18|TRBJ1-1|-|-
CASSPRGRNTEAFF
TGTGCCAGCTCACCCCGGGGTCGGAACACTGAAGCTTTCTTT
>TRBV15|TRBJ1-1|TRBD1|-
CATSRDRVDTEAFF
TGTGCCACCAGCAGGGACAGGGTAGACACTGAAGCTTTCTTT
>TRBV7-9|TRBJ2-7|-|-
CASSLDQGRSYEQYF
TGTGCCAGCAGCTTAGATCAAGGGAGATCCTACGAGCAGTACTTC
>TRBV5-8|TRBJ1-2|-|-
CASASPGTPFLPYGYTF
TGTGCCAGCGCCTCGCCGGGGACACCCTTTTTACCCTATGGCTACACCTTC
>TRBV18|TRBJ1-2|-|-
CASSPYSDGYTF
TGTGCCAGCTCACCGTATTCAGATGGCTACACCTTC